The present T cell receptor (beta chain) was sequenced within a study of cytotoxic CD8 clonotypes in ibrutinib-treated CLL. Study-wide background: Researchers reported approximately twelve relapsed/refractory and roughly 15 treatment-naive patients, 17 to 18 of them IGHV unmutated.

Investigators sought sequencing depths of between 1 in 200,000 and 1 in 1 million T cells. Profiled with immunoSEQ multiplex PCR; TCRdb holds only in-frame clones, not every one. The repertoire holds roughly 63,000 clones, with less than 60% as singletons. Study-wide results and limits: Public clonotypes, rarely seen, contracted or held steady on treatment. Sampling times differed between sustained-remission and progressing patients.

Germline lookup yields CDR1 SGHRS and CDR2 YFSETQ. CDR3 length: 16 amino acids. V lost 4 bases, J lost 1 base, and 6 bases stayed unmatched. For this clone: What it recognizes is unknown.

V is TRBV5-1 and J is TRBJ2-1, with 9 bases aligning to TRBD1. The TCR was taken from a human donor with chronic lymphocytic leukemia. The sequencing used PBMCs, collected after 12 months of ibrutinib treatment. DNA for the CDR3: TGCGCCAGCAGCCTATTTGGGACAGGGTCCTACAATGAGCAGTTCTTC. It translates to CASSLFGTGSYNEQFF.